This T cell receptor (beta chain) was sequenced in a study of cytomegalovirus exposure and HLA in healthy donors. Study-level points and caveats: 87-base-pair reads could not separate some V segments, including TRBV6-2 and TRBV6-3. Looking again later, the authors saw that most CMV-associated TCR beta chains seemed HLA-restricted.

The PCR used 60 Vbeta and 13 Jbeta primers. Assay: immunoSEQ multiplex PCR; the TCRdb copy retains only in-frame clones and omits some. The sample shows about 100,000 clones, roughly 80% of them seen only once. Trimming cost V 7 bases and J 8 bases; bases outside gene matches: 8. The CDR3 has 14 residues. Germline CDR1 is MNHEY and CDR2 is SMNVEV (reference sequence). For this clone: Antigen specificity is unknown.

The sample consisted of PBMCs. This receptor was obtained from a man aged 40-49 years in good health and CMV-seropositive. This chain uses TRBV27 with TRBJ1-2; 12 bases line up with TRBD1. Here the CDR3 DNA reads TGTGCCAGCAATCCGGGACAGGGGGCTTGGGGCTACACCTTC. Translated, it gives CASNPGQGAWGYTF.